This T cell receptor (beta chain) appears in the sequencing data of a study of blood T cell repertoires in COVID-19. Authors' analysis steps: Cell counts per sample came from amplifying reference gene primers. TCRdb's table, derived via immunoSEQ multiplex PCR, lists solely in-frame clones and lacks some. V, J and clone size were drawn from that table, and D and trimming were deduced from the DNA. The table records around 130,000 clones, about four fifths of them present only once. Living in 24 US areas, the participants were between roughly 18 and 90 years of age. Cohorts were determined from participant-reported clinical history. This receptor was obtained from a man in his thirties or forties who had recovered from COVID-19. Sequencing input: PBMCs or T cells enriched from blood (not recorded which).

The DNA for the CDR3 is TGCGCCAGCAGCCCACATCTAGAGCCCCTCTACAATGAGCAGTTCTTC. Protein sequence: CASSPHLEPLYNEQFF. The J gene is TRBJ2-1, the V gene TRBV4-1; D gene unclear. Trimming took off 4 bases at V and 3 bases at J, with 16 bases between the two ends. This CDR3 has 16 residues. Per the germline V gene, CDR1 is MGHRA and CDR2 is YSYEKL.